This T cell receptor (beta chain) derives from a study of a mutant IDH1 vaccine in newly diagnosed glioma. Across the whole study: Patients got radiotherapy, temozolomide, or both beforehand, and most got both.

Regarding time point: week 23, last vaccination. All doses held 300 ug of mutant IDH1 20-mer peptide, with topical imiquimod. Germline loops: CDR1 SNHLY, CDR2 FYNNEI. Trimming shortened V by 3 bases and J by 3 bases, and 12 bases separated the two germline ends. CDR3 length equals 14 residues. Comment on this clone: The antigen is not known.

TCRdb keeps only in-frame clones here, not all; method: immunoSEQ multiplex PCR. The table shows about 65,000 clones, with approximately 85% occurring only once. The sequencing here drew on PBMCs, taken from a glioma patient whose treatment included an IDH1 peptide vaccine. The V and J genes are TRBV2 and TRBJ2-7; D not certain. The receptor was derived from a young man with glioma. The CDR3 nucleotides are TGTGCCAGCAGTGACCCCAAACAGCTCTACGAGCAGTACTTC. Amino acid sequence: CASSDPKQLYEQYF. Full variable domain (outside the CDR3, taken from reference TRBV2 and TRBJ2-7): EPEVTQTPSHQVTQMGQEVILRCVPISNHLYFYWYRQILGQKVEFLVSFYNNEISEKSEIFDDQFSVERPDGSNFTLKIRSTKLEDSAMYFCASSDPKQLYEQYFGPGTRLTVT.